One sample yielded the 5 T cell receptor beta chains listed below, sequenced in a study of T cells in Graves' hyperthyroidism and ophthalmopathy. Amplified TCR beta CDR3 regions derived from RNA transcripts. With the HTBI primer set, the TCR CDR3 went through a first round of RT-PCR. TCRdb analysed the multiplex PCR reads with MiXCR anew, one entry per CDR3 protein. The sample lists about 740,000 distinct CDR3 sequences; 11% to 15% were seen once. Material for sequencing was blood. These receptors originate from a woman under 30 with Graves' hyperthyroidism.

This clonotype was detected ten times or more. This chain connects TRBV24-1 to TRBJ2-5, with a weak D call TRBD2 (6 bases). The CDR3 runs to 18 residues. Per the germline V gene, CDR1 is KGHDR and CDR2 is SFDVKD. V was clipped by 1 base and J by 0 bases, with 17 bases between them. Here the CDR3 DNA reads TGTGCCACCAGTGATTTCCCCGCCAGGAGCGGGTACCAAGAGACCCAGTACTTC. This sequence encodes CATSDFPARSGYQETQYF.

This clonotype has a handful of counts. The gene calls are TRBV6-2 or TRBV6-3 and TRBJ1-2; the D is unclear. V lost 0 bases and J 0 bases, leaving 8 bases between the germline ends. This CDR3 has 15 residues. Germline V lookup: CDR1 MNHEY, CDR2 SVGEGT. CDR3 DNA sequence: TGTGCCAGCAGTTACTCGAGGTCCACTAACTATGGCTACACCTTC. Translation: CASSYSRSTNYGYTF.

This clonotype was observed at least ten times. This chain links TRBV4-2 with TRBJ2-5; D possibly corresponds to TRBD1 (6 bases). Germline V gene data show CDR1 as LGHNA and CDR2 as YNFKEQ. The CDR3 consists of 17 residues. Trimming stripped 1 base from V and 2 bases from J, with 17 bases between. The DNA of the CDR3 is TGTGCCAGCAGCCAAGGAGGTAGCGAGGGACAACAAGAGACCCAGTACTTC. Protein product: CASSQGGSEGQQETQYF.

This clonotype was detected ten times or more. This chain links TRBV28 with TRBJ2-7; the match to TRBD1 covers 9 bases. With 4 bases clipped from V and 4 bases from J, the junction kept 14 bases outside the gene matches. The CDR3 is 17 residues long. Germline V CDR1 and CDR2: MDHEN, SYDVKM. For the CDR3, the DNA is TGTGCCAGCAGTTCGCTCCATGGGACAGGGATGGGTTACGAGCAGTACTTC. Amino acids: CASSSLHGTGMGYEQYF.

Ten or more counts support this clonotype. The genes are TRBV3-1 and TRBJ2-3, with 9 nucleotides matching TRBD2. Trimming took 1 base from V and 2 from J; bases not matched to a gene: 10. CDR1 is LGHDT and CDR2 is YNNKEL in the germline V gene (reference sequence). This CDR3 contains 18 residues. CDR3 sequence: CASSQAVLAGRDTDTQYF. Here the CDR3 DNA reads TGTGCCAGCAGCCAAGCGGTCCTAGCGGGGAGGGACACAGATACGCAGTATTTT.